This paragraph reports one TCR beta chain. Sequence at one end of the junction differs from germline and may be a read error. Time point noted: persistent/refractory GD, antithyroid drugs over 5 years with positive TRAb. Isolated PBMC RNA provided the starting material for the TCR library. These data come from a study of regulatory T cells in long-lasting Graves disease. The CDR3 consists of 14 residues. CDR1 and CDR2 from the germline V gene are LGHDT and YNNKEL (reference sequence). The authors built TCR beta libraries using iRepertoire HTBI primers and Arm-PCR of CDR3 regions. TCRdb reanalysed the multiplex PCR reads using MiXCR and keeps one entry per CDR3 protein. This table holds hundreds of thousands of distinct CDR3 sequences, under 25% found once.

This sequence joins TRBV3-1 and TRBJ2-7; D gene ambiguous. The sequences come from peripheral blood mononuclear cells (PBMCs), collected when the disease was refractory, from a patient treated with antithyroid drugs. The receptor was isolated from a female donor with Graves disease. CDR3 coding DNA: TGTGCCAGCAGCGAAGACTCGGATTCCTACGAGCAGTACTTC. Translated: CASSEDSDSYEQYF.